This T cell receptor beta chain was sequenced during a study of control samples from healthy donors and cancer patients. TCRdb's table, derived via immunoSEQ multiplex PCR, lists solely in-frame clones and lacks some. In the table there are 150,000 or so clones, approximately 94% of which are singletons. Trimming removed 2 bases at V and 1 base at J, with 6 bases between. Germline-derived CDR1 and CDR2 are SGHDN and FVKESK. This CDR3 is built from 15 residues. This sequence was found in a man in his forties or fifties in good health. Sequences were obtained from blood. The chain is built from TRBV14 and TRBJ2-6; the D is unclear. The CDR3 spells CASSQIYSGANVLTF. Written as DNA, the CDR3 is TGTGCCAGCAGCCAAATTTATTCTGGGGCCAACGTCCTGACTTTC.